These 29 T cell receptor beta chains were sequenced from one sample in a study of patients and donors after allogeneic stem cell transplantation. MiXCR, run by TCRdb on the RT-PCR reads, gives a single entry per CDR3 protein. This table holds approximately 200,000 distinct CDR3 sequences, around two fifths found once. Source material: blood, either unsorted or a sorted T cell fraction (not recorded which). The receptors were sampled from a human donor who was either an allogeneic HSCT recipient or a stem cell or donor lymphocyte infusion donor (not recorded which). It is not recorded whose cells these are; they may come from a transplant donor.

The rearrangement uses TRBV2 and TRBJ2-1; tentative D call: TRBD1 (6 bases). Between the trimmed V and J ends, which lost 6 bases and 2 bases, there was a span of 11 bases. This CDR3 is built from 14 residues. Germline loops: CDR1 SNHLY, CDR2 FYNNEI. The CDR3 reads CASSRDTTYNEQFF. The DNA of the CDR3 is TGTGCCAGCAGCCGGGACACTACCTACAATGAGCAGTTCTTC.

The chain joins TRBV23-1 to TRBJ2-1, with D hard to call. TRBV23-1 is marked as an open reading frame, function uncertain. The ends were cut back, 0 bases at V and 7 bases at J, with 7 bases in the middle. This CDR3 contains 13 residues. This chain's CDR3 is CASSQSRKNEQFF. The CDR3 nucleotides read TGCGCCAGCAGTCAATCACGGAAGAATGAGCAGTTCTTC.

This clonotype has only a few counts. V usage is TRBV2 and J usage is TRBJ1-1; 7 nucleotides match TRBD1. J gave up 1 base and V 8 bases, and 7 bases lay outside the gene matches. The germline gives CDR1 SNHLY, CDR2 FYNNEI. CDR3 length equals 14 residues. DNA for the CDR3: TGTGCCAGCGGTAGGGACAGCCGGAACACTGAAGCTTTCTTT. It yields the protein CASGRDSRNTEAFF.

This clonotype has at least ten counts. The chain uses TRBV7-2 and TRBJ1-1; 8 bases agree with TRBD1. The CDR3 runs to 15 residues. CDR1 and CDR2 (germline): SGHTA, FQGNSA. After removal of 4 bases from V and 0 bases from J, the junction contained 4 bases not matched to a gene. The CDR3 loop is CASSSWTGLNTEAFF. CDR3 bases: TGTGCCAGCAGCTCCTGGACAGGGCTGAACACTGAAGCTTTCTTT.

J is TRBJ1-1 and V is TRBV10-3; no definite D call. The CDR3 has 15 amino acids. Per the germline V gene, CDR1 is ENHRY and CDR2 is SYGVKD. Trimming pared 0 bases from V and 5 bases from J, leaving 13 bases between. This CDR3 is CAISESAGGMTEAFF. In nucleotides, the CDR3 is TGTGCCATCAGTGAGTCGGCAGGTGGAATGACTGAAGCTTTCTTT.

CDR3 bases: TGTGCCAGCAGTTACTCTGTCGCGGGTATTACAGATACGCAGTATTTT. Translated, it gives CASSYSVAGITDTQYF. The chain is built from TRBV6-5 and TRBJ2-3, with D perhaps TRBD2 (5 bases). Per the germline V gene, CDR1 is MNHEY and CDR2 is SVGAGI. The CDR3 has 16 residues. V shed 0 bases and J shed 3 bases, with 13 bases lying between them.

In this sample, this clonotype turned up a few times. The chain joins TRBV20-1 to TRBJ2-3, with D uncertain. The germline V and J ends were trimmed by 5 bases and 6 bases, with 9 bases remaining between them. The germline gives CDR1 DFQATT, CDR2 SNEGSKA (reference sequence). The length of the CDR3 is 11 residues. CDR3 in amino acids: CSAALQDTQYF. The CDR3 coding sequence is TGCAGTGCTGCGCTACAGGATACGCAGTATTTT.

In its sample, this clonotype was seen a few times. The CDR3 loop is CASYPGWNTEAFF. The CDR3 coding sequence is TGTGCCAGCTACCCAGGGTGGAACACTGAAGCTTTCTTT. The genes are TRBV27 and TRBJ1-1; a possible D gene is TRBD1 (5 bases). Trimming removed 8 bases at V and 1 base at J, with 11 bases between. Per germline, CDR1 MNHEY and CDR2 SMNVEV (reference sequence). This CDR3 has 13 residues.

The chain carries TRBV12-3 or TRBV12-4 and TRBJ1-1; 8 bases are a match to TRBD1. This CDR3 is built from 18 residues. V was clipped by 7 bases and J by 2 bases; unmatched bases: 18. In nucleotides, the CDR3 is TGTGCCAGCACCTTAGAAACCGGGACAGGAGCCCTCAACACTGAAGCTTTCTTT. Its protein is CASTLETGTGALNTEAFF.

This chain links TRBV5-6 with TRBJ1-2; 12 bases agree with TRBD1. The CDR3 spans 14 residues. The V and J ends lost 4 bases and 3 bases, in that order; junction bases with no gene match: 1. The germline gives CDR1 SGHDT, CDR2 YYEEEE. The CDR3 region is CASSGTGGDYGYTF. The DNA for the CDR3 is TGTGCCAGCAGCGGGACAGGGGGCGACTATGGCTACACCTTC. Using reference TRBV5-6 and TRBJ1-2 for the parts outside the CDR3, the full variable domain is DAGVTQSPTHLIKTRGQQVTLRCSPKSGHDTVSWYQQALGQGPQFIFQYYEEEERQRGNFPDRFSGHQFPNYSSELNVNALLLGDSALYLCASSGTGGDYGYTFGSGTRLTVV.

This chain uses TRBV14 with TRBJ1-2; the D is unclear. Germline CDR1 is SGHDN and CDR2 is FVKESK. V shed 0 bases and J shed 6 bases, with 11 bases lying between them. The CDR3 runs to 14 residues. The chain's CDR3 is CASSQDLSLDGYTF. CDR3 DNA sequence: TGTGCCAGCAGCCAAGATCTTTCATTGGATGGCTACACCTTC.

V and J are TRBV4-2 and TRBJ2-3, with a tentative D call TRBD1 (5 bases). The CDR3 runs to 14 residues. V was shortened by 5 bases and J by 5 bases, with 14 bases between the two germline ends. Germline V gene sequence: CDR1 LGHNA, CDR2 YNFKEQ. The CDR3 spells CASSTFNQGDTQYF. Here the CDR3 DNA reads TGTGCCAGCAGCACCTTTAACCAGGGAGATACGCAGTATTTT.

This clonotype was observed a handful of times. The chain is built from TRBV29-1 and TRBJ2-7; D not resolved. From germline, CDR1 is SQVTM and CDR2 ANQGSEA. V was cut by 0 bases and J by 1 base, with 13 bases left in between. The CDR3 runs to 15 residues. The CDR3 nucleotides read TGCAGCGTTGAAGATTGGCAGGATGCATCCTACGAGCAGTACTTC. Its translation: CSVEDWQDASYEQYF.

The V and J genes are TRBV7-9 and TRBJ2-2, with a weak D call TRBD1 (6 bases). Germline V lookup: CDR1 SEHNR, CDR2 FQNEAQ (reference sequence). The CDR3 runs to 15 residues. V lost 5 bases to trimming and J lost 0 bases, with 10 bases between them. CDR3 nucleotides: TGTGCCAGCAGCCTCTGGACAGCGAACACCGGGGAGCTGTTTTTT. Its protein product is CASSLWTANTGELFF.

CDR3 protein: CASLLAGTGGIEQFF. The CDR3 DNA is TGTGCCAGCCTTTTGGCCGGGACAGGGGGCATTGAGCAGTTCTTC. V gene TRBV11-2 combines with J gene TRBJ2-1; TRBD1 matches at 12 bases. The germline V gene encodes CDR1 SGHAT and CDR2 FQNNGV. The CDR3 covers 15 residues. The ends lost 8 bases at V and 9 bases at J; junction bases unmatched: 11.

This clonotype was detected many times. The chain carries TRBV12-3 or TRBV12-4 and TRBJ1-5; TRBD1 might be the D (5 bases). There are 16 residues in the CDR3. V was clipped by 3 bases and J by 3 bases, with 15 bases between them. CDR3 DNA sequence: TGTGCCAGCAGTTTTGAGTGGGGACGGAACAATCAGCCCCAGCATTTT. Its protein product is CASSFEWGRNNQPQHF.

CDR3 sequence: CASSDQGLAGNTIYF. For the CDR3, the DNA is TGTGCCAGCAGTGATCAAGGTCTGGCTGGAAACACCATATATTTT. The rearrangement links TRBV28 to TRBJ1-3; D is unresolved. There are 15 residues in the CDR3. Looked up from germline, CDR1 is MDHEN and CDR2 is SYDVKM. V was clipped by 5 bases and J by 2 bases, with 13 bases between them.

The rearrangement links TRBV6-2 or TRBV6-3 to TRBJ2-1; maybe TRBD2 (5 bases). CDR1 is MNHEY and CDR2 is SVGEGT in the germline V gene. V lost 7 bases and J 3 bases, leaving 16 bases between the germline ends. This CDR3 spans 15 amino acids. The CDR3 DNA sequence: TGTGCCAGCATTAGGGAGACGGGTCGCTACAATGAGCAGTTCTTC. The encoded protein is CASIRETGRYNEQFF.

CDR3 region: CAWSQVNNQPQHF. The CDR3 region has the DNA TGTGCCTGGAGTCAGGTTAACAATCAGCCCCAGCATTTT. The chain joins TRBV30 to TRBJ1-5; D ambiguous. Germline values: CDR1 GTSNPN, CDR2 SVGIG (reference sequence). V shed 2 bases and J shed 3 bases, with 8 bases lying between them. The CDR3 length is 13 residues.

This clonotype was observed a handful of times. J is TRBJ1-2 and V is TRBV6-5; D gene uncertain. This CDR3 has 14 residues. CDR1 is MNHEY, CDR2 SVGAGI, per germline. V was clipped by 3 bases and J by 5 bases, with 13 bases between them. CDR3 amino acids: CASSYAISTYGYTF. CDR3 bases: TGTGCCAGCAGTTATGCTATCTCGACTTATGGCTACACCTTC.

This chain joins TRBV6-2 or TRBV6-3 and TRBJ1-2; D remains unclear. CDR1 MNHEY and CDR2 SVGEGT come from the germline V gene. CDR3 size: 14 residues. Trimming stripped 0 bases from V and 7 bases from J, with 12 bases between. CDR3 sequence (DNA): TGTGCCAGCAGTTACTCTTCAGGAATGCCTGGCTACACCTTC. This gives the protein CASSYSSGMPGYTF.

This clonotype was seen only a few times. The chain's CDR3 is CASSYFHPGTSGSNEQFF. Here the CDR3 DNA reads TGTGCCAGCAGTTACTTTCACCCCGGGACTAGCGGGAGTAATGAGCAGTTCTTC. The rearrangement links TRBV6-5 to TRBJ2-1; 14 bases align to TRBD2. Germline V CDR1 and CDR2: MNHEY, SVGAGI. V lost 1 base, J lost 7 bases, and 9 bases stayed unmatched. The CDR3 totals 18 residues.

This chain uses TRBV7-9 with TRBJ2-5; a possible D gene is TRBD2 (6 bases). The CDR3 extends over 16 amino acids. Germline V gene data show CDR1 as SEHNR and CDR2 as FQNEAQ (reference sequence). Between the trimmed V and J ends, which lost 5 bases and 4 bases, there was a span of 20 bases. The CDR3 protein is CASSASRLDPPETQYF. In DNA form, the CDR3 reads TGTGCCAGCAGCGCATCACGACTAGACCCCCCAGAGACCCAGTACTTC. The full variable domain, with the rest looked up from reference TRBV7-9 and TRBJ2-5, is DTGVSQNPRHKITKRGQNVTFRCDPISEHNRLYWYRQTLGQGPEFLTYFQNEAQLEKSRLLSDRFSAERPKGSFSTLEIQRTEQGDSAMYLCASSASRLDPPETQYFGPGTRLLVL.

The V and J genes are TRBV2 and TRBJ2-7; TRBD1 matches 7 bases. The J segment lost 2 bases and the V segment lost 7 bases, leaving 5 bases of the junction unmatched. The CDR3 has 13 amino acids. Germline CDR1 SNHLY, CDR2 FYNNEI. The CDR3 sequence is CASNRDSTYEQYF. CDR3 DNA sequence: TGTGCCAGCAACCGGGACAGCACCTACGAGCAGTACTTC.

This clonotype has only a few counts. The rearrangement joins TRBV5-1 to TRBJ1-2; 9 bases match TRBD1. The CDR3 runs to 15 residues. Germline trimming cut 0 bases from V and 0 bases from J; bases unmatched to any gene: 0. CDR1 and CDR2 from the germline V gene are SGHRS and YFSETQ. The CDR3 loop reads CASSLGTGANYGYTF. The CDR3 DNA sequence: TGCGCCAGCAGCTTGGGGACAGGGGCTAACTATGGCTACACCTTC. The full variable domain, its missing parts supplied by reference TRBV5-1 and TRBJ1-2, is KAGVTQTPRYLIKTRGQQVTLSCSPISGHRSVSWYQQTPGQGLQFLFEYFSETQRNKGNFPGRFSGRQFSNSRSEMNVSTLELGDSALYLCASSLGTGANYGYTFGSGTRLTVV.

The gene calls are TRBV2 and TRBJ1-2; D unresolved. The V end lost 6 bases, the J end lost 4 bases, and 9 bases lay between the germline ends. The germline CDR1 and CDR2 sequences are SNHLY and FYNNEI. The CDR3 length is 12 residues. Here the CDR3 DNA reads TGTGCCAGCAGGGAGAGACTCTATGGCTACACCTTC. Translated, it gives CASRERLYGYTF.

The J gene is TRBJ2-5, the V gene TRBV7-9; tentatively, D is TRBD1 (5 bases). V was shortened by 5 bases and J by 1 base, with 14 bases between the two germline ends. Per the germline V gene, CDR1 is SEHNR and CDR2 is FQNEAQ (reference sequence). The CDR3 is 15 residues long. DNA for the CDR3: TGTGCCAGCAGCACCTCAGGGAATGGCCAAGAGACCCAGTACTTC. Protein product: CASSTSGNGQETQYF.

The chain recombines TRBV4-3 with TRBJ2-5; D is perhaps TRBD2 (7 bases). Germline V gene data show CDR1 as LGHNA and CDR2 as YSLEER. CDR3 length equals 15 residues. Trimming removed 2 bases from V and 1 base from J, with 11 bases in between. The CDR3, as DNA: TGCGCCAGCAGCCAATCCGGGGGGCTCCAAGAGACCCAGTACTTC. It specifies CASSQSGGLQETQYF.

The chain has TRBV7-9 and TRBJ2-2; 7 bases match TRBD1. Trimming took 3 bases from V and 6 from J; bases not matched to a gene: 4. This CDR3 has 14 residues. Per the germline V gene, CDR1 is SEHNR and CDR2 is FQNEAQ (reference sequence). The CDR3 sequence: CASSFTGVPGELFF. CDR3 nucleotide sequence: TGTGCCAGCAGCTTCACAGGGGTCCCCGGGGAGCTGTTTTTT.